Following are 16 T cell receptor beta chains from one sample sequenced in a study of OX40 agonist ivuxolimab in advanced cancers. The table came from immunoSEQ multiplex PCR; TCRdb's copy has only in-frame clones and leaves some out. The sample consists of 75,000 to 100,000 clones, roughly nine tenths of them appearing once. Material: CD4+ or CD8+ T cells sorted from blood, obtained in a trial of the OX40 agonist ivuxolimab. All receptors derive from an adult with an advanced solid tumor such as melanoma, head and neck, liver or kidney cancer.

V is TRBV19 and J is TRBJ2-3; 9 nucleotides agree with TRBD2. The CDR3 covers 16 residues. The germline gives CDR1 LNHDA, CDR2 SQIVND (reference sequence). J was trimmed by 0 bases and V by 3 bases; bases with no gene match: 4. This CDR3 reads CASSMISGRSTDTQYF. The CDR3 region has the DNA TGTGCCAGTAGTATGATTAGCGGGAGAAGCACAGATACGCAGTATTTT.

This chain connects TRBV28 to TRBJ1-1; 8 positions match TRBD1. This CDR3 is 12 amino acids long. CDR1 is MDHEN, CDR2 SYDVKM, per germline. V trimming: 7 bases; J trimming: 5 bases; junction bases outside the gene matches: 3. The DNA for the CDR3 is TGTGCCAGCAAAACAGGGGGGACTGAAGCTTTCTTT. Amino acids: CASKTGGTEAFF.

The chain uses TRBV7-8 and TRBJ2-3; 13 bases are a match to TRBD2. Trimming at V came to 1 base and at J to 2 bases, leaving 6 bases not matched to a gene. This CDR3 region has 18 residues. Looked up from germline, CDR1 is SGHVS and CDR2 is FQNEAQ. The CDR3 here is CASSLGLLAGGPTDTQYF. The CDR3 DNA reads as TGTGCCAGCAGCTTAGGGCTACTAGCGGGAGGGCCCACAGATACGCAGTATTTT.

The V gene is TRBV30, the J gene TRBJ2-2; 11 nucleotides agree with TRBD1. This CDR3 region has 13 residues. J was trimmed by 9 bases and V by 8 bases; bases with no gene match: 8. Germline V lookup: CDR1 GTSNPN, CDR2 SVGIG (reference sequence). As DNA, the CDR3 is TGTGCCCTTGGACAGGGGGCGACCAGGGAGCTGTTTTTT. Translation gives CALGQGATRELFF.

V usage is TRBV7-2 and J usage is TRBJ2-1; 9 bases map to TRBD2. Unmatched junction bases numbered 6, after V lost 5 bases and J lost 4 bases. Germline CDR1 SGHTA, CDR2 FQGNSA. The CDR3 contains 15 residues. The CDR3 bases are TGTGCCAGCAGCCAGACTAGCGGATCATACAATGAGCAGTTCTTC. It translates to CASSQTSGSYNEQFF.

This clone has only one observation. CDR3 coding DNA: TGTGCCAGCTCACCGGCTAGCGAGGTCTACGAGCAGTACTTC. Residues: CASSPASEVYEQYF. The chain combines TRBV18 with TRBJ2-7; D may be TRBD2 (6 bases). V lost 3 bases to trimming and J lost 3 bases, with 12 bases between them. The CDR3 consists of 14 residues. The V gene's germline CDR1 is KGHSH and CDR2 LQKENI.

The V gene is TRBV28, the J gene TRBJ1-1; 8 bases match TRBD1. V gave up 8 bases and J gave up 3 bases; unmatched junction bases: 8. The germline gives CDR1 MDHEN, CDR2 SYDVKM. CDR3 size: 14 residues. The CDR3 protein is CASGAGGGDTEAFF. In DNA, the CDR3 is TGTGCCAGCGGGGCAGGGGGCGGGGACACTGAAGCTTTCTTT.

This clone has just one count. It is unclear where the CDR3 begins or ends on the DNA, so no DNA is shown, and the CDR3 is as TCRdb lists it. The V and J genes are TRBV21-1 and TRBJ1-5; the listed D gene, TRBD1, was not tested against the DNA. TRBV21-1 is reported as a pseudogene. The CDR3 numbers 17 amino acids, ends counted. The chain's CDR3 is CASSKKVGTGSDQPQHF.

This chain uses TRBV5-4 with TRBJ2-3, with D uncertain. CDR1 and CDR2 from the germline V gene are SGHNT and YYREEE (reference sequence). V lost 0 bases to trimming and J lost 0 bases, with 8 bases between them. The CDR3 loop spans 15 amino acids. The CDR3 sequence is CASSLGALSTDTQYF. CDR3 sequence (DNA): TGTGCCAGCAGCTTGGGGGCCCTCAGCACAGATACGCAGTATTTT.

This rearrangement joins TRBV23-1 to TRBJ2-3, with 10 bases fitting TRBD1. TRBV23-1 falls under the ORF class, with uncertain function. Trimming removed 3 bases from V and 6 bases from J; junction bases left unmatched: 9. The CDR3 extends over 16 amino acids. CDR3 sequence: CASSQPVRDRGDTQYF. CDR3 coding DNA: TGCGCCAGCAGTCAGCCCGTCCGGGACAGGGGTGATACGCAGTATTTT.

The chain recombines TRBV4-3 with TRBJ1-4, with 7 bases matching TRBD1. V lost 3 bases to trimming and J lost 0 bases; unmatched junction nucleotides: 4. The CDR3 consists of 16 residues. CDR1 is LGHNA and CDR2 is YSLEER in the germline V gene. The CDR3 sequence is CASSHGQVATNEKLFF. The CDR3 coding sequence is TGCGCCAGCAGCCATGGACAGGTCGCAACTAATGAAAAACTGTTTTTT.

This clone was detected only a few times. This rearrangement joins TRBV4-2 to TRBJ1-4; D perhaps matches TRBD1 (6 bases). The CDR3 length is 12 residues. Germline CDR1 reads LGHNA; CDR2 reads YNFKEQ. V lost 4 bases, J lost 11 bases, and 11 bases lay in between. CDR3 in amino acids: CASSLQGGKLFF. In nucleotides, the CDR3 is TGTGCCAGCAGCCTCCAAGGGGGTAAACTGTTTTTT.

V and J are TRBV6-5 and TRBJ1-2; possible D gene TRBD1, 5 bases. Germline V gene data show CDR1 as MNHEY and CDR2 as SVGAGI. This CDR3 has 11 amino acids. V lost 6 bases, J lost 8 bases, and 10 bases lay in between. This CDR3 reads CASRDSYGYTF. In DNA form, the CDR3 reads TGTGCCAGCAGAGACAGTTACGGCTACACCTTC.

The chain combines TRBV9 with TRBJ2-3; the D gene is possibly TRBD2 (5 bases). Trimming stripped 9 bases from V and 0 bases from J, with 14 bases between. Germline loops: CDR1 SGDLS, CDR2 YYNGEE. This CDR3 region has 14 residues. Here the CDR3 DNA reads TGTGCCACCTCGTTGGGGAGAAGCACAGATACGCAGTATTTT. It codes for CATSLGRSTDTQYF.

DNA for the CDR3: TGTGCCAGCAGCAAGGACAGGATTTATGGCTACACCTTC. Its protein is CASSKDRIYGYTF. This chain joins TRBV6-6 and TRBJ1-2, with 7 bases identical to TRBD1. The V gene end was trimmed by 6 bases and the J gene end by 5 bases; junction bases not matched to a gene: 6. CDR3 length equals 13 residues. Germline CDR1 MNHNY, CDR2 SVGAGI (reference sequence).

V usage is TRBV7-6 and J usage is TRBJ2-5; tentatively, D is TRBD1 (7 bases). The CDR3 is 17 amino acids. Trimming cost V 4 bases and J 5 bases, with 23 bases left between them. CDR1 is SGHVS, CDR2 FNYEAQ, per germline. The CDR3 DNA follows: TGTGCCAGCAGCTCCCTCCCCGAGACAGGGAGCGGGGAGACCCAGTACTTC. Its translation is CASSSLPETGSGETQYF. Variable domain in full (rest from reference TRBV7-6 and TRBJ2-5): GAGVSQSPRYKVTKRGQDVALRCDPISGHVSLYWYRQALGQGPEFLTYFNYEAQQDKSGLPNDRFSAERPEGSISTLTIQRTEQRDSAMYRCASSSLPETGSGETQYFGPGTRLLVL.